This T cell receptor (beta chain) is from a study of T cell responses to AZD1222 COVID-19 vaccine. Study-wide background: Timing groups of about 4 and about 12 weeks for second doses were pooled.

Trimming pared 5 bases from V and 6 bases from J, leaving 16 bases between. CDR3 length: 14 residues. Looked up from germline, CDR1 is SGHRS and CDR2 is YFSETQ. Overall study results and limits: Among the donors, most were white British and more were female, and clonal diversity was possibly underestimated. Spike was spanned by vaccine-associated CD4 TCRs, with dominance at 160-218 and 743-854. Sampling captured repertoires only after the peak T cell response.

Assay: immunoSEQ multiplex PCR; the TCRdb copy retains only in-frame clones and omits some. The sample has approximately 190,000 clones; approximately 91% are singletons. Concerning this clone itself: Its matching antigen is unknown.

Sequencing used peripheral blood, obtained on day 0 of AZD1222 vaccination. The clonotype comes from an adult in good health. The chain is built from TRBV5-1 and TRBJ2-3; possible D gene TRBD1, 6 bases. In DNA form, the CDR3 reads TGCGCCAGCAGTCCACAGGGCTTCACGGATACGCAGTATTTT. Its protein is CASSPQGFTDTQYF.